The entry that follows covers one T cell receptor (beta chain) sequence. As yet, its antigen is unknown. The CDR3 covers 16 residues. The germline V gene has CDR1 MNHNS and CDR2 SASEGT. With 1 base removed from V and 3 bases from J, the gap between germline ends came to 15 bases. This sample is part of a study of CD8+ T cells in alopecia areata. Study-wide findings and caveats: The study found tofacitinib significantly decreased scalp clonality and expanded CD8+ clones among the top 100. Scalp sample data also include resident alphabeta T cells from normal skin. While tofacitinib was given, many expanded lesional clones persisted in scalp and blood. Relative to normal scalp, lesional scalp, especially alopecia totalis/universalis, showed higher clonality.

Regarding treatment: oral pan-JAK inhibitor, 5-10 mg twice daily. TCR sequencing used cDNA made by reverse transcription of extracted RNA. Generated by immunoSEQ multiplex PCR, the TCRdb table keeps only in-frame clones and is missing some. The sample yields fewer than 250,000 clones, roughly 60% seen once. The material was CD4+ T cells sorted from blood, obtained at week 24, from a patient treated with tofacitinib. This rearrangement joins TRBV6-1 to TRBJ1-2; TRBD1 is a possible D gene (5 bases). The sequence was collected from a human donor with alopecia areata. CDR3 amino acids: CASSEVRVWVHYGYTF. The CDR3 DNA follows: TGTGCCAGCAGTGAAGTCAGGGTTTGGGTCCACTATGGCTACACCTTC.